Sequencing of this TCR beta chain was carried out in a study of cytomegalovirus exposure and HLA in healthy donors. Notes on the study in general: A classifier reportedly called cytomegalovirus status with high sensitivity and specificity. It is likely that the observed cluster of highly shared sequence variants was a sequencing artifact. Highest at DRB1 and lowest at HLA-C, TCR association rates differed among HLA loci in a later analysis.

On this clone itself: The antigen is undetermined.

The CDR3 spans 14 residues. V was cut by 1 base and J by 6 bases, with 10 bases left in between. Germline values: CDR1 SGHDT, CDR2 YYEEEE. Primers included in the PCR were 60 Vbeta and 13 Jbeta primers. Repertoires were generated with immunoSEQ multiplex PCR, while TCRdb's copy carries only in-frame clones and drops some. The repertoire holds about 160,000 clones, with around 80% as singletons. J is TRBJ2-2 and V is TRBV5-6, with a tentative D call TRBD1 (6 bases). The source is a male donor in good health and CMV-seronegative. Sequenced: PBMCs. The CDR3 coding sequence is TGTGCCAGCAGCTTGAAGGGGGTGCCCGGGGAGCTGTTTTTT. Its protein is CASSLKGVPGELFF.